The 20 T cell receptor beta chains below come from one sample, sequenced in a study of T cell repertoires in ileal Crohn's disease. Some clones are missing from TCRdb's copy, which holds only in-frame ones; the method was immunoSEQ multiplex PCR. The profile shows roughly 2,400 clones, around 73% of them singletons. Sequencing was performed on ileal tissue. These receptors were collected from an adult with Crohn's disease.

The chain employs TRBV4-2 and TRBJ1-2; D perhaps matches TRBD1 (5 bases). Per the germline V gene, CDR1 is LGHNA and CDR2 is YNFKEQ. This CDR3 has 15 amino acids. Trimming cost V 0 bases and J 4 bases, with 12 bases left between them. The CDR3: CASSQDGQGAYGYTF. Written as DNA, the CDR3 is TGTGCCAGCAGCCAAGATGGGCAGGGCGCCTATGGCTACACCTTC.

The DNA for the CDR3 is TGTGCCAGCTGGCCGACCGGGAGAGAGACCCAGTACTTC. Protein: CASWPTGRETQYF. The chain has TRBV6-1 and TRBJ2-5, with a weak D call TRBD2 (6 bases). Germline CDR1 MNHNS, CDR2 SASEGT. With 8 bases removed from V and 4 bases from J, the gap between germline ends came to 14 bases. There are 13 residues in the CDR3.

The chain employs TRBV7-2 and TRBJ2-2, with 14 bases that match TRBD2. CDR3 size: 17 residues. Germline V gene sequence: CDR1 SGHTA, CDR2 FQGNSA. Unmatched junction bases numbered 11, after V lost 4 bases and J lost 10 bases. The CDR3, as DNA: TGTGCCAGCAGCTATACCCGACTAGCGGGGGGGCCGAAGGAGCTGTTTTTT. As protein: CASSYTRLAGGPKELFF.

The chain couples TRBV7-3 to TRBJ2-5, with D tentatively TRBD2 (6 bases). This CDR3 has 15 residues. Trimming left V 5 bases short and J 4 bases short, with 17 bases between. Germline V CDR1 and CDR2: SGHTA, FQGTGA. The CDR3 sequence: CASSLSSLGGETQYF. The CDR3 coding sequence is TGTGCCAGCAGCCTTAGTAGCTTGGGAGGAGAGACCCAGTACTTC.

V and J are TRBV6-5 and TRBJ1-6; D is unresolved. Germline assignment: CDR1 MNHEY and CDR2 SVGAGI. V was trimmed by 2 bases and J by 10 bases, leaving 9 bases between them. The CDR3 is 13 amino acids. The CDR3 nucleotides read TGTGCCAGCAGTTACGGAGGAGAATCACCCCTCCACTTT. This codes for CASSYGGESPLHF.

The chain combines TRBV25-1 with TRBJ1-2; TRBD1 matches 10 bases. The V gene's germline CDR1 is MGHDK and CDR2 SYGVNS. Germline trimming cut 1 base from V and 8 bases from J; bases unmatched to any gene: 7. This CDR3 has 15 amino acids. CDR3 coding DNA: TGTGCCAGCAGTGAATGGGACAGGGGCATATACGGCTACACCTTC. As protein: CASSEWDRGIYGYTF.

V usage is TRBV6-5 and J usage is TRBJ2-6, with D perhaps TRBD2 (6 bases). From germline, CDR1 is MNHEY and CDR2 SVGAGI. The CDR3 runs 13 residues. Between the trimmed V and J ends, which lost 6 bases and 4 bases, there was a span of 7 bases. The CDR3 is CASSRGGANVLTF. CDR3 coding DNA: TGTGCCAGCAGCCGGGGGGGGGCCAACGTCCTGACTTTC.

The CDR3 is CASSRRGRPGQETNTEAFF. CDR3 DNA sequence: TGTGCCAGCTCACGAAGGGGGCGACCGGGACAGGAGACGAACACTGAAGCTTTCTTT. The J gene is TRBJ1-1, the V gene TRBV18, with TRBD1 identical over 8 bases. Germline CDR1 reads KGHSH; CDR2 reads LQKENI. The trim removed 4 bases at V and 1 base at J, leaving 17 bases unmatched. The CDR3 length is 19 residues. The full variable domain, its missing parts supplied by reference TRBV18 and TRBJ1-1, is NAGVMQNPRHLVRRRGQEARLRCSPMKGHSHVYWYRQLPEEGLKFMVYLQKENIIDESGMPKERFSAEFPKEGPSILRIQQVVRGDSAAYFCASSRRGRPGQETNTEAFFGQGTRLTVV.

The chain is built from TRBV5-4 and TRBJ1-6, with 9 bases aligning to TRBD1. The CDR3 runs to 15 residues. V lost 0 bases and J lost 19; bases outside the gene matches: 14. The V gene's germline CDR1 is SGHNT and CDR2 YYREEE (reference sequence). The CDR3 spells CASSLVEHRGRRRHF. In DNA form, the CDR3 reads TGTGCCAGCAGCTTGGTAGAACACAGGGGGCGCAGAAGACACTTT.

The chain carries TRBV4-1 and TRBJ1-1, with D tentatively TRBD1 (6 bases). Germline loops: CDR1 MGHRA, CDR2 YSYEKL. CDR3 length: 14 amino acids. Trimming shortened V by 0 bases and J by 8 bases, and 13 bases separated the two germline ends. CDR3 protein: CASSQDKTGSEAFF. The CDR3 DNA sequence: TGCGCCAGCAGCCAAGATAAGACAGGATCCGAAGCTTTCTTT.

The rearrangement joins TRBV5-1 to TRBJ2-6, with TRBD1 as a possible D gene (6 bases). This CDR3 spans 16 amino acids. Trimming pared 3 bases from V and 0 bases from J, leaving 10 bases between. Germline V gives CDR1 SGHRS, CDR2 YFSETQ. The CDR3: CASSSDSLSGANVLTF. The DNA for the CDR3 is TGCGCCAGCAGCTCGGACAGCCTCTCTGGGGCCAACGTCCTGACTTTC.

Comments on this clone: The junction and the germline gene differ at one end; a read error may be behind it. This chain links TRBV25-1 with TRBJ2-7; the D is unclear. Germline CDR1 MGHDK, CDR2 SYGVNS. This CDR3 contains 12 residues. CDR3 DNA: TGTGCCAGCGGCCAGAGCTCCTACGAGCGGTACTTC. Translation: CASGQSSYERYF.

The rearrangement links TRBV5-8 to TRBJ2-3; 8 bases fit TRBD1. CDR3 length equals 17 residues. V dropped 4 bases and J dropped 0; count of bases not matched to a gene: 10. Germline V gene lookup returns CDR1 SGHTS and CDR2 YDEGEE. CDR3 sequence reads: CASSESGTGYSTDTQYF. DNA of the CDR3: TGTGCCAGCAGCGAATCCGGGACAGGCTACAGCACAGATACGCAGTATTTT.

The CDR3 sequence: CASSLAGPGELFF. In DNA, the CDR3 is TGTGCCAGCAGCTTAGCCGGTCCCGGGGAGCTGTTTTTT. This chain uses TRBV7-2 with TRBJ2-2; D call uncertain. This CDR3 is built from 13 residues. The germline V gene encodes CDR1 SGHTA and CDR2 FQGNSA. The V end was cut by 0 bases, the J end by 6 bases, with 5 bases between.

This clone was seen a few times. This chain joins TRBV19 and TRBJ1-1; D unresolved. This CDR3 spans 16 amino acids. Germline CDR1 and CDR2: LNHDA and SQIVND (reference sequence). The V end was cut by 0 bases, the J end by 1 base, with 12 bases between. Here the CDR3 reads CASSIDRRAANTEAFF. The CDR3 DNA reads TGTGCCAGTAGTATAGATCGGAGGGCCGCGAACACTGAAGCTTTCTTT.

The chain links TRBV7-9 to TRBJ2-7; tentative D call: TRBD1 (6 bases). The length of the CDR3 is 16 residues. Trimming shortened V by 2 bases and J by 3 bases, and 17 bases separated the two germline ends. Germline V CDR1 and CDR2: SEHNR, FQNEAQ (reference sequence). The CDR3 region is CASSLSSILGGYEQYF. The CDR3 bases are TGTGCCAGCAGCTTAAGTAGTATTCTAGGGGGCTACGAGCAGTACTTC.

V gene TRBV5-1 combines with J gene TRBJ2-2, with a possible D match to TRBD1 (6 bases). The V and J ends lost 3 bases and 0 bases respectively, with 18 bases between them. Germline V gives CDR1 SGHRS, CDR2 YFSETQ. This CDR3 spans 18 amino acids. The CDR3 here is CASSSQTGLFANTGELFF. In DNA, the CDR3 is TGCGCCAGCAGCTCCCAGACAGGTTTATTCGCGAACACCGGGGAGCTGTTTTTT.

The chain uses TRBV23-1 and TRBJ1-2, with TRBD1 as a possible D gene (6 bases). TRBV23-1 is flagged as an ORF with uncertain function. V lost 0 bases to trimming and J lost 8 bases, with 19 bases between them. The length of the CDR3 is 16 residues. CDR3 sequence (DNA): TGCGCCAGCAGTCAATCGAGAGGGGGGGGGAGGGACGGCTACACCTTC. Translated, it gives CASSQSRGGGRDGYTF.

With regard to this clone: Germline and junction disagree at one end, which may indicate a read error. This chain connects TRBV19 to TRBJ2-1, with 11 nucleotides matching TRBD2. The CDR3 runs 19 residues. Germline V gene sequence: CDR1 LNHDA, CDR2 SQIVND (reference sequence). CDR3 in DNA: TGTGCCAGTAGCATAGCTATCTCCCGGACTAGCGGGTCCTACAATGAGCAGTTCTTC. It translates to CASSIAISRTSGSYNEQFF.

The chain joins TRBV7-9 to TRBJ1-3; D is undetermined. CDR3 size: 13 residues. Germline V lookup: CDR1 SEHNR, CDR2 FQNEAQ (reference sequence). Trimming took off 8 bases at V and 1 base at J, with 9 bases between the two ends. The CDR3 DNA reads TGTGCCAGCGAGAGGGAGTCTGGAAACACCATATATTTT. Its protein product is CASERESGNTIYF.